The entry below describes one TCR beta chain. Its antigen remains undetermined. One base away there is no much larger clone; base qualities are not given. The sample holds other DNA sequences that translate to the same CDR3. This sample is part of a study of lymphopenia after photon versus proton radiotherapy (dated by TCRdb to about 2019). About the full investigation: The study compared the immunological effects of photon versus proton radiation therapy in patients with gastrointestinal tumors who developed high-grade lymphopenia. The cohort comprised 20 or so patients with gastrointestinal tumors who received either photon or proton therapy and then developed lymphopenia. The study aimed to characterize how the two radiation modalities differ in their impact on the immune system.

Broader findings and caveats from the paper: Across the cohort, an inverse correlation was found between a larger post-nadir drop in TCR diversity and overall survival time among patients who died. The survival association was assessed only in patients who died, and the authors presented better survival with proton therapy as a possibility rather than a demonstrated result. Once the lymphocyte count had reached its nadir, the repertoires of photon-treated patients showed oligoclonal expansion, particularly of CD8+ Temra cells, and this expansion drove the decline in diversity. Proton-treated patients stayed relatively stable during treatment, while photon-treated patients lost naive T cells and TCR diversity and gained effector/memory populations.

CDR1 is given as SGDLS and CDR2 as YYNGEE, both from the germline V gene. The V end gives up 3 bases and the J end 1 base, leaving 3 bases in the junction not matched to a gene. The CDR3 runs 15 residues from the cysteine to the phenylalanine. Just CDR3 DNA is preserved here, 45 bases in frame from base 1. Library preparation employed the immunoSEQ multiplex PCR assay. Alongside multiparametric flow cytometry, deep sequencing of rearranged TCR beta loci was used to profile the T cell repertoires. In TCRdb, the immuneACCESS table is reduced to in-frame sequences with V and J assigned. These tables do not hold every clone; where another copy was compared, an unresolved V gene accounts for under half, and the others remain unexplained. The sample yields approximately 24,000 clones; approximately 88% were counted once. Roughly 24% of the sample goes to the ten largest clones.

The V gene is TRBV9 and the J gene is TRBJ2-3; the junction holds 9 bases that match TRBD1. The sequences come from peripheral blood, collected from a patient treated with photon-based radiotherapy. This TCR came from a man aged 40-49 years with gastric cancer. The CDR3: CASSARTGGTDTQYF. At the DNA level, the sequence is TGTGCCAGCAGCGCCCGGACAGGGGGCACAGATACGCAGTATTTT.